This T cell receptor beta chain came from a study of cytomegalovirus exposure and HLA in healthy donors. Germline V gene sequence: CDR1 GTSNPN, CDR2 SVGIG (reference sequence). The CDR3 sequence is 15 residues long. This PCR relied on a set of 60 Vbeta primers and 13 Jbeta primers. Profiling relied on immunoSEQ multiplex PCR, and the TCRdb table lists in-frame clones only, not all of them. The sample includes 130,000 to 150,000 clones, roughly 68% of them seen just once. Whole-study results and caveats: Earlier analysis yielded a pattern in which most TCR beta V segments were productive about 87% or about 30% of the time.

Worth noting for this clone: The antigen remains undetermined.

Sequencing was done on a sample of PBMCs. The clonotype was recovered from a man aged 55 to 70 in good health and CMV-seronegative. V usage is TRBV30 and J usage is TRBJ2-5, with D possibly being TRBD1 (6 bases). With the DNA end fitting TRBJ2-7 better, the J assignment may be wrong. The CDR3 loop is CAWSVPGQSSYEQYF. DNA of the CDR3: TGTGCCTGGAGTGTACCGGGACAATCCTCCTACGAGCAGTACTTC.